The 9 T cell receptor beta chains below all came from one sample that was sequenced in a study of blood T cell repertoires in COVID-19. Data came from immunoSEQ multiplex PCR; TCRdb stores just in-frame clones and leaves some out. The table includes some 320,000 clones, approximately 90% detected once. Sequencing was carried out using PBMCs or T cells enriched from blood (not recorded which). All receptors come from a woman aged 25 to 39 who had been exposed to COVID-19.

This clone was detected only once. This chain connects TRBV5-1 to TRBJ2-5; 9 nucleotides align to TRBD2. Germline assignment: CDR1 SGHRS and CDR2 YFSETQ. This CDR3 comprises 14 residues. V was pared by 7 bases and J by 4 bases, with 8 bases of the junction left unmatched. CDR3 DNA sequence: TGCGCCAGCCGGGGAAGAGCGGGGGGAGAGACCCAGTACTTC. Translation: CASRGRAGGETQYF.

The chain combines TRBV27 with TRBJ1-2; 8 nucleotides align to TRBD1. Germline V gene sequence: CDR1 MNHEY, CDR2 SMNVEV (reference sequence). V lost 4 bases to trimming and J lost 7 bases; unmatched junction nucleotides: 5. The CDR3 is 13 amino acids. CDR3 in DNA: TGTGCCAGCAGTTCAGGGGGCGCTGGTGGCTACACCTTC. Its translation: CASSSGGAGGYTF.

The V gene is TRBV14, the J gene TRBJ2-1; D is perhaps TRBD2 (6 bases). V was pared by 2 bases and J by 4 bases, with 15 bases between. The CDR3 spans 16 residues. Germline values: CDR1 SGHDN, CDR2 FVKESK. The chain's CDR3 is CASSQTVTSLYNEQFF. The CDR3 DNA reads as TGTGCCAGCAGCCAAACGGTCACTAGCCTTTACAATGAGCAGTTCTTC.

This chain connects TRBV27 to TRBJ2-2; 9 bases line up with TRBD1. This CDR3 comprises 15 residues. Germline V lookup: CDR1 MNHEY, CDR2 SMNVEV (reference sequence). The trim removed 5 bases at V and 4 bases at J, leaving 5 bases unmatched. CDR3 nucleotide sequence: TGTGCCAGCAGTCTGATGGGACAGGGCACCGGGGAGCTGTTTTTT. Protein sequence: CASSLMGQGTGELFF.

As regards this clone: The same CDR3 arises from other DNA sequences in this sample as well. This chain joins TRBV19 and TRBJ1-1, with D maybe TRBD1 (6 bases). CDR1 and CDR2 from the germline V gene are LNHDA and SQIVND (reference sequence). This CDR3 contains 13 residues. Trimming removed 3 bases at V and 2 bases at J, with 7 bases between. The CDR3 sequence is CASSIGGNTEAFF. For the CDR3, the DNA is TGTGCCAGTAGTATTGGGGGCAACACTGAAGCTTTCTTT.

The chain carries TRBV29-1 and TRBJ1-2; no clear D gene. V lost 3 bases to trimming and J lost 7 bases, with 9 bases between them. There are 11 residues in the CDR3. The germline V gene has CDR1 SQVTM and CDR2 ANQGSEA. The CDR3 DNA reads TGCAGCGTTGATGAGGCGAGTGGCTACACCTTC. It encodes CSVDEASGYTF.

CDR3 loop: CASTDRYYLNTEAFF. CDR3 bases: TGTGCCAGCACCGACAGGTATTACTTGAACACTGAAGCTTTCTTT. The V call is TRBV6-5, the J call TRBJ1-1; TRBD1 might be the D (6 bases). Germline CDR1 MNHEY, CDR2 SVGAGI. The V end was cut by 7 bases, the J end by 0 bases, with 15 bases between. The CDR3 has 15 residues.

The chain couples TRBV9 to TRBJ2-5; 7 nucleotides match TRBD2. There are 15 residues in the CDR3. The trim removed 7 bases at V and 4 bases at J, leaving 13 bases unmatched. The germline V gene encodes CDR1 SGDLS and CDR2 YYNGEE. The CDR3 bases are TGTGCCAGCGCTAGACTAGCTAGGGAGGGAGAGACCCAGTACTTC. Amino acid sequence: CASARLAREGETQYF.

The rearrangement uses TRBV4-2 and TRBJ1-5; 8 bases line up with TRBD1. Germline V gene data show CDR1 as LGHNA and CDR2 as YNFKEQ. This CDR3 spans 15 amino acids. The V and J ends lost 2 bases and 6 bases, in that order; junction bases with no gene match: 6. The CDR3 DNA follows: TGTGCCAGCAGCCAACTGACAGGGGAGGGTCAGCCCCAGCATTTT. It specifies CASSQLTGEGQPQHF.